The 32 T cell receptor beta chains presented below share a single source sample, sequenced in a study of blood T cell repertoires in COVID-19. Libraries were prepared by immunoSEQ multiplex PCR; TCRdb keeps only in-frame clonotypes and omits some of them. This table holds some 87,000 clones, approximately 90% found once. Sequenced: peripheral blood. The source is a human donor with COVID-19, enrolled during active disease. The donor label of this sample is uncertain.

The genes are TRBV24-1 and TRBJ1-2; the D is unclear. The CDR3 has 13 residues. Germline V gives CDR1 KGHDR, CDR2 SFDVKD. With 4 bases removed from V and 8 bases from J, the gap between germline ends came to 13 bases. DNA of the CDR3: TGTGCCACCAGTGACTCAAACCTTCGGGGCTACACCTTC. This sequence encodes CATSDSNLRGYTF.

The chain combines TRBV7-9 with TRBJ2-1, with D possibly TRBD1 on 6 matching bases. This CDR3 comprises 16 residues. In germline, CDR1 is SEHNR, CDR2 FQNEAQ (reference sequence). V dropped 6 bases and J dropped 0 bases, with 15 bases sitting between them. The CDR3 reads CASRLTGQSSYNEQFF. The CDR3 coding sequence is TGTGCCAGCAGATTGACAGGCCAAAGCTCCTACAATGAGCAGTTCTTC.

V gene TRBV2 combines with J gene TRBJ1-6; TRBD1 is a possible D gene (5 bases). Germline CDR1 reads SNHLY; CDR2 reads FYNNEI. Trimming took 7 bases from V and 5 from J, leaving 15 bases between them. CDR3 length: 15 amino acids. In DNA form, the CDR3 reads TGTGCCAGCACCCAGCGGGGCAACAATAATTCACCCCTCCACTTT. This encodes CASTQRGNNNSPLHF.

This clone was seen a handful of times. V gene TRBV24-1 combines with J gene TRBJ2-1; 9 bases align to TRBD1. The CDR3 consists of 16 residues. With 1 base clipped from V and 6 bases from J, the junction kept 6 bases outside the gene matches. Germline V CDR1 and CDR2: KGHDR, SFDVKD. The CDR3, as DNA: TGTGCCACCAGTGATTTCTCGGGACAGGGCATCAATGAGCAGTTCTTC. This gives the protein CATSDFSGQGINEQFF.

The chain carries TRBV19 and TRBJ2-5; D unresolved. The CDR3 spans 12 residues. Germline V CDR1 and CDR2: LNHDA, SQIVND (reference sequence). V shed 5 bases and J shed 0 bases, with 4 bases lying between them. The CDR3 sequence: CASSDYQETQYF. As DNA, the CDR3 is TGTGCCAGTAGTGACTACCAAGAGACCCAGTACTTC.

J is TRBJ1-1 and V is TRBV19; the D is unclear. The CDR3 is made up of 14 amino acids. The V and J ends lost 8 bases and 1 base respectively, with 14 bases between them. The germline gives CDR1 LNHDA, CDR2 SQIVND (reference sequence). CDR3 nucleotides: TGTGCCAGTGCCTTGGCCAGGCCGAACACTGAAGCTTTCTTT. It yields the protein CASALARPNTEAFF.

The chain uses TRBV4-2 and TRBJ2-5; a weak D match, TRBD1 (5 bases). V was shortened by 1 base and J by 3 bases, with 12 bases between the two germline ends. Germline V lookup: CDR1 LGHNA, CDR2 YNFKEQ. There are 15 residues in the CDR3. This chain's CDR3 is CASSQGAGSEETQYF. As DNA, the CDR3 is TGTGCCAGCAGCCAAGGGGCAGGGTCGGAAGAGACCCAGTACTTC.

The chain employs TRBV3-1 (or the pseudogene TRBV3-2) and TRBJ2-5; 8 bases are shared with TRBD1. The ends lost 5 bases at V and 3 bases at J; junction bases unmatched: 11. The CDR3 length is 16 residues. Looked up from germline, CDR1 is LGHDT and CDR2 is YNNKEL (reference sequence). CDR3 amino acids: CASSGWVQGVEETQYF. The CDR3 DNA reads TGTGCCAGCAGCGGATGGGTACAGGGGGTGGAAGAGACCCAGTACTTC.

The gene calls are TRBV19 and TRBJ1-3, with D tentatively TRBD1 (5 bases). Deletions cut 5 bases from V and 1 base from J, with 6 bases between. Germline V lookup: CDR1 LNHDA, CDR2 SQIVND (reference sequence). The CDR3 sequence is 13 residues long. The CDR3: CASSPGSGNTIYF. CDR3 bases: TGTGCCAGTAGTCCAGGGTCTGGAAACACCATATATTTT.

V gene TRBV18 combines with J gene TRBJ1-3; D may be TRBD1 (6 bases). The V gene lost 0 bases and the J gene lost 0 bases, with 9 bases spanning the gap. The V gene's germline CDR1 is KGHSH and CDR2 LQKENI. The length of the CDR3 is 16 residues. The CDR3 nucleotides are TGTGCCAGCTCACCACCGACAGGTAGCTCTGGAAACACCATATATTTT. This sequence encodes CASSPPTGSSGNTIYF.

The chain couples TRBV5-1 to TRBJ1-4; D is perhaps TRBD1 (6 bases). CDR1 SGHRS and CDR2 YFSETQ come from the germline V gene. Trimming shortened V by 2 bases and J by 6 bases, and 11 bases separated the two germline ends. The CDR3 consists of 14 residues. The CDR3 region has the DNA TGCGCCAGCAGCTTACAGGGTCGGGATGAAAAACTGTTTTTT. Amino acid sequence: CASSLQGRDEKLFF.

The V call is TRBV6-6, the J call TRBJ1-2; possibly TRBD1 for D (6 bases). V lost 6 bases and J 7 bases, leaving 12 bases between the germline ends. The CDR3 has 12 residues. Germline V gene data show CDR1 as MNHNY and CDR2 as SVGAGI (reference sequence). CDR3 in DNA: TGTGCCAGCAGCTTTACCAGGGGTGGCTACACCTTC. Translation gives CASSFTRGGYTF.

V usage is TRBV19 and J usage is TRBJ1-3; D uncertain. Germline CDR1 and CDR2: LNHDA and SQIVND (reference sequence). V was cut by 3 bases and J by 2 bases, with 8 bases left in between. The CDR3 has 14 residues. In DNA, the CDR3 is TGTGCCAGTAGTATTAGTGTAACTGGAAACACCATATATTTT. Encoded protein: CASSISVTGNTIYF.

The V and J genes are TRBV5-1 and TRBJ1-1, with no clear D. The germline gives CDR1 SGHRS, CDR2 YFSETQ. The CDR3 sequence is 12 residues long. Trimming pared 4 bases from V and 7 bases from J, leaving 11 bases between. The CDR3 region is CASSRTAFEAFF. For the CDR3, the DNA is TGCGCCAGCAGCCGGACTGCTTTTGAAGCTTTCTTT.

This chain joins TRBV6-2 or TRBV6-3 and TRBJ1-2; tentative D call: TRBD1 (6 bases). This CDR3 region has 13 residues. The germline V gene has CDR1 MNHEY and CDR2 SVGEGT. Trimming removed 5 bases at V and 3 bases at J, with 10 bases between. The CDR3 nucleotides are TGTGCCAGCAGTCCCGCAGGGGACTATGGCTACACCTTC. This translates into CASSPAGDYGYTF.

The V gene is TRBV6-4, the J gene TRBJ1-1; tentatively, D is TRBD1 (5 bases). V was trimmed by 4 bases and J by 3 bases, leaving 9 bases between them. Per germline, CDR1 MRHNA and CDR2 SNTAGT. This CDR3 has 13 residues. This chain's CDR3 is CASSATEDTEAFF. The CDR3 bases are TGTGCCAGCAGTGCGACAGAGGACACTGAAGCTTTCTTT.

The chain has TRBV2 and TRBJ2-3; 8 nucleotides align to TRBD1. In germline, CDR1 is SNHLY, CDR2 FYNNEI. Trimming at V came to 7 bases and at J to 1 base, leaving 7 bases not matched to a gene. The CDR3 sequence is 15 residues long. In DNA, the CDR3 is TGTGCCAGCAAGATACCGGGACAGGGCACAGATACGCAGTATTTT. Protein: CASKIPGQGTDTQYF. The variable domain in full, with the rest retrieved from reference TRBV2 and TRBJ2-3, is EPEVTQTPSHQVTQMGQEVILRCVPISNHLYFYWYRQILGQKVEFLVSFYNNEISEKSEIFDDQFSVERPDGSNFTLKIRSTKLEDSAMYFCASKIPGQGTDTQYFGPGTRLTVL.

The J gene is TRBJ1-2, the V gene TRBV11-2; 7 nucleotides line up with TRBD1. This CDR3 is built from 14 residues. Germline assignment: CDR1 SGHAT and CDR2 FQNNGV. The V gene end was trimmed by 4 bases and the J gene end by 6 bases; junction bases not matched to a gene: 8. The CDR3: CASSSATGAHGYTF. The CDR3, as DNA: TGTGCCAGCAGCTCCGCTACAGGGGCCCATGGCTACACCTTC.

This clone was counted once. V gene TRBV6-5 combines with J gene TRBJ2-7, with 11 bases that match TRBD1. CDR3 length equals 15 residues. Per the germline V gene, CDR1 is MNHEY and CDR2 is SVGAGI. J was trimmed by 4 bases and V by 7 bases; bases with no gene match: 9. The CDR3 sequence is CASISSGTGGYEQYF. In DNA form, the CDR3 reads TGTGCCAGCATCTCCTCCGGGACAGGGGGATACGAGCAGTACTTC.

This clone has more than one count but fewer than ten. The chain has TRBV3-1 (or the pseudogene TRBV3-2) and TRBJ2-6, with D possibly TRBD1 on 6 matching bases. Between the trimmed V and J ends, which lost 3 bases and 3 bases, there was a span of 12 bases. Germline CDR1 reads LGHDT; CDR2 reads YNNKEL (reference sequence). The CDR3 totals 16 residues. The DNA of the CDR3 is TGTGCCAGCAGCCAGAACAGGGTTAGTGGGGCCAACGTCCTGACTTTC. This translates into CASSQNRVSGANVLTF.

The CDR3 loop reads CASSRLAGVQFF. The DNA for the CDR3 is TGTGCCAGCAGCCGACTAGCGGGAGTTCAGTTCTTC. The chain links TRBV6-6 to TRBJ2-1; 12 bases agree with TRBD2. V was clipped by 6 bases and J by 13 bases; unmatched bases: 4. The germline V gene has CDR1 MNHNY and CDR2 SVGAGI (reference sequence). The CDR3 spans 12 residues.

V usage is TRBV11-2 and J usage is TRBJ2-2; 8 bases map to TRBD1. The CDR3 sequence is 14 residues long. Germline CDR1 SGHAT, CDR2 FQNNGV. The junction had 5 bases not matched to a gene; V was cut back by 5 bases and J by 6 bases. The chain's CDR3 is CASSKGQASGELFF. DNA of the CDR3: TGTGCCAGCAGCAAGGGACAGGCGTCCGGGGAGCTGTTTTTT. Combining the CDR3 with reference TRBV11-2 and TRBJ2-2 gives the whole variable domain EAGVAQSPRYKIIEKRQSVAFWCNPISGHATLYWYQQILGQGPKLLIQFQNNGVVDDSQLPKDRFSAERLKGVDSTLKIQPAKLEDSAVYLCASSKGQASGELFFGEGSRLTVL.

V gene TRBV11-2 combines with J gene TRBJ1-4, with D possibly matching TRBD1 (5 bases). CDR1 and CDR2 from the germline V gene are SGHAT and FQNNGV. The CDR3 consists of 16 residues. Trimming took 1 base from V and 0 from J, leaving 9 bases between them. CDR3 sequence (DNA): TGTGCCAGCAGCTTAGGACAGTTGGCAACTAATGAAAAACTGTTTTTT. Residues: CASSLGQLATNEKLFF.

The CDR3 DNA is TGTGCCACCAGTGCGGGACAGGGAGGAAGGTACAATGAGCAGTTCTTC. Translated, it gives CATSAGQGGRYNEQFF. The chain links TRBV24-1 to TRBJ2-1; the match to TRBD1 covers 9 bases. This CDR3 contains 16 residues. Germline CDR1 and CDR2: KGHDR and SFDVKD. With V trimmed by 5 bases and J by 4 bases, 8 bases remained unmatched.

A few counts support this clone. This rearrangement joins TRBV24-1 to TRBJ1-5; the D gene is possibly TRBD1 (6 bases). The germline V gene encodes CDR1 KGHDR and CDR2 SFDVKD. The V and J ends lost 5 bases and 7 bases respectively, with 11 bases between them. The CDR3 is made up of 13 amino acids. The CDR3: CATSVGGGQPQHF. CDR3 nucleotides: TGTGCCACCAGTGTGGGCGGGGGCCAGCCCCAGCATTTT.

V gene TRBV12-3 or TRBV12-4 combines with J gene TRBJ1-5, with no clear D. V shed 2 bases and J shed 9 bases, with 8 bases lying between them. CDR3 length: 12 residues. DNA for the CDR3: TGTGCCAGCAGTTTATCCGAGGGGCCCCAGCATTTT. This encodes CASSLSEGPQHF.

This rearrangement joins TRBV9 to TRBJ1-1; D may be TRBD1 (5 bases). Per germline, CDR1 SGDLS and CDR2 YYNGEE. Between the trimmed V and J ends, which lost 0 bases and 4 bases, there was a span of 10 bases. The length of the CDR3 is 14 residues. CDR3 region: CASSVGLRVTEAFF. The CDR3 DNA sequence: TGTGCCAGCAGCGTAGGACTCAGGGTCACTGAAGCTTTCTTT.

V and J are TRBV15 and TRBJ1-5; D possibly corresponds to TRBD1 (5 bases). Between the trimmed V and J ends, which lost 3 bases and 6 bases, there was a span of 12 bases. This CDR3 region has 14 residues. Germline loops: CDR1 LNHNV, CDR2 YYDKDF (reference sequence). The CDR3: CATSSGRGFQPQHF. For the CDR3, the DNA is TGTGCCACCAGCAGCGGGAGGGGATTTCAGCCCCAGCATTTT.

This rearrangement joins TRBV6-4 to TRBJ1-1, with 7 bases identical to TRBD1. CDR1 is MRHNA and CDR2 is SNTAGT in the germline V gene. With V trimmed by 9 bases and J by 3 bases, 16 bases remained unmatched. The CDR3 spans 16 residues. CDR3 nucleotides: TGTGCCAGGGTGGAAGACAGGGAAACTAGGTACACTGAAGCTTTCTTT. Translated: CARVEDRETRYTEAFF.

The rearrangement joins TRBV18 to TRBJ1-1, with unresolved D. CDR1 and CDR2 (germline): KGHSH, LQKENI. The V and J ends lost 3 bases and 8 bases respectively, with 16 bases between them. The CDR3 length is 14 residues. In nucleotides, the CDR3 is TGTGCCAGCTCACCCAGTCCCCCGCGGTTGGAAGCTTTCTTT. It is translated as CASSPSPPRLEAFF.

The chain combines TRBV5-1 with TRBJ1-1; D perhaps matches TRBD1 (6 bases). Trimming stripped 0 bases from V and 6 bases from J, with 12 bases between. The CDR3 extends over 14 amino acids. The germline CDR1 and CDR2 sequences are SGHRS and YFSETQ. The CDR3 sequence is CASSLDPGASEAFF. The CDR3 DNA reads TGCGCCAGCAGCTTGGACCCAGGGGCCTCTGAAGCTTTCTTT.

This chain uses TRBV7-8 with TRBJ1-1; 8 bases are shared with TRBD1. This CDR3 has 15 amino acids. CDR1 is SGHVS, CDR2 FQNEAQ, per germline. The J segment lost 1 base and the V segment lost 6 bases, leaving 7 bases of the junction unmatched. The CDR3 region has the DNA TGTGCCAGCAGTCGTCCCGGGACAGGGAACACTGAAGCTTTCTTT. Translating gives CASSRPGTGNTEAFF.